This T cell receptor (beta chain) was profiled in a study of T cell responses to AZD1222 COVID-19 vaccine. V was pared by 7 bases and J by 6 bases, with 6 bases of the junction left unmatched. The CDR3 consists of 13 residues. Regarding the study as a whole: Spike-wide coverage was observed for vaccine-associated CD4 TCRs, with dominant responses at 160-218 and 743-854.

Libraries were prepared by immunoSEQ multiplex PCR; TCRdb keeps only in-frame clonotypes and omits some of them. The table has about 83,000 clones, 85% to 90% seen once. As to this clone: What it binds is unknown.

This receptor was taken from an adult in good health. The chain combines TRBV12-3 or TRBV12-4 with TRBJ1-5; 7 positions match TRBD1. Material: peripheral blood, obtained on day 0 of MenACWY control vaccination. CDR3 amino acids: CASTRQGSQPQHF. CDR3 bases: TGTGCCAGCACCCGACAGGGAAGTCAGCCCCAGCATTTT.